Detailed here is one TCR beta chain. A much bigger clone sits one base away, suggesting this may be a read error. The time point was: newly diagnosed GD, antithyroid drugs for less than 3 months. Preparation of the TCR library used RNA extracted from PBMCs. Per germline, CDR1 SGDLS and CDR2 YYNGEE. This CDR3 has 16 residues. This sample was included in a study of regulatory T cells in long-lasting Graves disease. For TCR beta, libraries came from iRepertoire HTBI primers and Arm-PCR of CDR3 regions. TCRdb processed the multiplex PCR reads anew with MiXCR; each CDR3 protein has one entry. Here the sample spans 320,000 or so distinct CDR3 sequences, about 18% being singletons.

The rearrangement joins TRBV9 to TRBJ1-6; D is uncertain. The sample here was peripheral blood mononuclear cells (PBMCs), taken at new diagnosis, from a patient treated with antithyroid drugs. The sequence was collected from a female donor with Graves disease. The CDR3 DNA follows: TGTGCCAGCAGCGTAGAACCCGACTCTTATAATTCACTCCTCCACTTT. Translation: CASSVEPDSYNSLLHF.